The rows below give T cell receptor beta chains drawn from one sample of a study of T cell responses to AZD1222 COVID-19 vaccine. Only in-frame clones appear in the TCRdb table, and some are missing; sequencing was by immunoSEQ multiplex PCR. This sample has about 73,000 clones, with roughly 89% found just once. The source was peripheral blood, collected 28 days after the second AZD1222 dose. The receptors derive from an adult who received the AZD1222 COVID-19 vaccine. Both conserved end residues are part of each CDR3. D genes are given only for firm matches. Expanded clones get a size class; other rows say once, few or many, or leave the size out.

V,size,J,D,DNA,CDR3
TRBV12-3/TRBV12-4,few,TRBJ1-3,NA,TGTGCCAGCAGTTTGGTGGTACACACCATATATTTT,CASSLVVHTIYF
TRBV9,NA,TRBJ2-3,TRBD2,TGTGCCAGCAGCGCCGGGACTAGGGATACAGATACGCAGTATTTT,CASSAGTRDTDTQYF
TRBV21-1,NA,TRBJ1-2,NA,TGTGCCAGCAGCAGCCTGAGGGGGACTGGCTACACCTTC,CASSSLRGTGYTF
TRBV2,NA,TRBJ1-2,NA,TGTGCCAGCAGCGAAGGGCTCTATGGCTACACCTTC,CASSEGLYGYTF
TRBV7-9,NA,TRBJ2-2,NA,TGTGCCAGCAGCTTAAAGAGCAGAGACACCGGGGAGCTGTTTTTT,CASSLKSRDTGELFF
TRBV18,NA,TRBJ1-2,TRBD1,TGTGCCAGCTCACCACTCGCAGGGGGCGAAAACTATGGCTACACCTTC,CASSPLAGGENYGYTF
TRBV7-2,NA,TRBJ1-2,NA,TGTGCCAGCAGCTTAGCGGAGACAGGAGTCTATGGCTACACCTTC,CASSLAETGVYGYTF
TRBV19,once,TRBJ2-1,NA,TGTGCCAGTAGTATATCGAGGTTAGGGGGAATATCATCCTACAATGAGCAGTTCTTC,CASSISRLGGISSYNEQFF
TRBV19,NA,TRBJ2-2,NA,TGTGCCAGTAGTATTTATCCGAAGGGCACCGGGGAGCTGTTTTTT,CASSIYPKGTGELFF
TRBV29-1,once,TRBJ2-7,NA,TGCAGCGTTGTAACCGGGACACCGACCTACGAGCAGTACTTC,CSVVTGTPTYEQYF
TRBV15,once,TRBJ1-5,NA,TGTGCCACCAGCCGCAGCCCAGTTCCCGGTACGCCCCAGCATTTT,CATSRSPVPGTPQHF
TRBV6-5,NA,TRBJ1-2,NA,TGTGCCAGCGGTTGGGACACTTATGGCTACACCTTC,CASGWDTYGYTF
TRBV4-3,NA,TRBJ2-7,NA,TGCGCCAGCAGCCAAGTCGGGGGAGTTAATTCCTACGAGCAGTACTTC,CASSQVGGVNSYEQYF
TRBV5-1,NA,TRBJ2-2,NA,TGCGCCAGCAGCGACGTATCCTTGACCGGGAGCACCGGGGAGCTGTTTTTT,CASSDVSLTGSTGELFF
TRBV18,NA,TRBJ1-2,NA,TGTGCCAGCTCACCGGCCAGGGCGCCTCTACCGTATGGCTACACCTTC,CASSPARAPLPYGYTF
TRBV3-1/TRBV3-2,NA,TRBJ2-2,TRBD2,TGTGCCAGCAGCCCCTACCTCCTAGCGGGGGCGAACACCGGGGAGCTGTTTTTT,CASSPYLLAGANTGELFF
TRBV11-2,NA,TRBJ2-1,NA,TGTGCCAGCAACCTAGGTCGTCGGGTTGATAATGAGCAGTTCTTC,CASNLGRRVDNEQFF
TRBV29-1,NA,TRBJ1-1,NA,TGCAGCGTTGTTCCCAGGGAAATGAACACTGAAGCTTTCTTT,CSVVPREMNTEAFF
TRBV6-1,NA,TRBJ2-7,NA,TGTGCCAGCAGTGAAAGTGGGGGACTTATAAACCACGAGCAGTACTTC,CASSESGGLINHEQYF
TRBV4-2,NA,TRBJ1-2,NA,TGTGCCAGCAGCCAAGACCCCACCTACCAGGCAGGGGGCTACACCTTC,CASSQDPTYQAGGYTF
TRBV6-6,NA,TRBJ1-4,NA,TGTGCCAGCGCGGGGGGGCTGTCTAATGAAAAACTGTTTTTT,CASAGGLSNEKLFF
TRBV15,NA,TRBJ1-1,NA,TGTGCCACCAGCAGAGGGACGGAAAACACTGAAGCTTTCTTT,CATSRGTENTEAFF
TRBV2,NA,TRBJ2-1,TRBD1,TGTGCCAGCGGGGACAGGTCGGTGTACAATGAGCAGTTCTTC,CASGDRSVYNEQFF
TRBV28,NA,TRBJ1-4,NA,TGTGCCAACTCAAAGGGCAGGGCCCCCTCAACTAATGAAAAACTGTTTTTT,CANSKGRAPSTNEKLFF
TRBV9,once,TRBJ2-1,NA,TGTGCCAGCAGCGTAGCAGCCGGTCCCGCAGGCAATGAGCAGTTCTTC,CASSVAAGPAGNEQFF
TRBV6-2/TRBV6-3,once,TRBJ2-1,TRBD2,TGTGCCAGCAGTTACCCCCCGCTAGCGGGGGAGACACGTGACGATGAGCAGTTCTTC,CASSYPPLAGETRDDEQFF
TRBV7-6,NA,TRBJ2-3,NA,TGTGCCAGCAGCTTAGTTGTCGGGCCCCGCTTAGATACGCAGTATTTT,CASSLVVGPRLDTQYF
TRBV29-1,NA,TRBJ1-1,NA,TGCAGCGTTAATGCAGGGGCGAACACTGAAGCTTTCTTT,CSVNAGANTEAFF
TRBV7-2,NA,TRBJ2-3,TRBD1,TGTGCCAGCAGCTTGCAGGGGGCAACGGGGACAGATACGCAGTATTTT,CASSLQGATGTDTQYF
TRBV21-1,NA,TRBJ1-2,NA,TGTGCCAGCAGCGATGGTCCCACCTGCGGCTACACCTTC,CASSDGPTCGYTF
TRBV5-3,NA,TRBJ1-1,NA,TGTGCCAGAAGCCCCTACGGGGATTTGAACACTGAAGCTTTCTTT,CARSPYGDLNTEAFF
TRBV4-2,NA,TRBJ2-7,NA,TGTGCCAGCAGCCCGGACTCCTCACCAGGAGAGCAGTACTTC,CASSPDSSPGEQYF
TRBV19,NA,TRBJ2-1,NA,TGTGCCAGTAGTATGACAGGTAGCCTGTTCTTC,CASSMTGSLFF
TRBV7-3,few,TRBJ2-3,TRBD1,TGTGCCAGCAGCTCCGGACAGGTTAGCACAGATACGCAGTATTTT,CASSSGQVSTDTQYF
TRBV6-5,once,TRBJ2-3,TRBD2,TGTGCCAGCAGTTACCGGACGGCGGGGGGTAGAGATACGCAGTATTTT,CASSYRTAGGRDTQYF
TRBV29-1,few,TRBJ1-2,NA,TGCAGCGTTCGGGACCGAAGATACCAGATTGGCTACACCTTC,CSVRDRRYQIGYTF
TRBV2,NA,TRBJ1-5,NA,TGTGCCAGCCGCCGGGGGGCGGGACAGCCCCAGCATTTT,CASRRGAGQPQHF
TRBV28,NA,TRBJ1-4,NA,TGTGCCAGCAGTTCTCTTTCTGAAAAACTGTTTTTT,CASSSLSEKLFF
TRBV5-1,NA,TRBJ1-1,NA,TGCGCCAGCAGCTTGGCCCCTTTCGGCAGTAACACTGAAGCTTTCTTT,CASSLAPFGSNTEAFF
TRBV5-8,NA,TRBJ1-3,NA,TGTGCCAGCAGCCCCCCGGACATGGGAAACACCATATATTTT,CASSPPDMGNTIYF
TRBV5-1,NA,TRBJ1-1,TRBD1,TGCGCCAGCAGCTTAAAAACTACAGGGGGCAGCACTGAAGCTTTCTTT,CASSLKTTGGSTEAFF
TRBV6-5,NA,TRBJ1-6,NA,TGTGCCAGCAGTTACTCGCCGCCAGGCAAATCACCCCTCCACTTT,CASSYSPPGKSPLHF
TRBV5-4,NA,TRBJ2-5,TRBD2,TGTGCCAGCAGCTTGGAGACTAGCGGGGGGGCCGGGGGCAGGCCCCAGTACTTC,CASSLETSGGAGGRPQYF
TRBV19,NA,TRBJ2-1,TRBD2,TGTGCCAGTAGTCCTCAACTAGCGGGGGCCTATTCCTACAATGAGCAGTTCTTC,CASSPQLAGAYSYNEQFF
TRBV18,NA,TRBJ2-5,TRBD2,TGTGCCAGCTCACCAGAGGCTAGCGGGGGGCAAGAGACCCAGTACTTC,CASSPEASGGQETQYF
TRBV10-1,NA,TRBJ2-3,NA,TGCGCCTCAGAGCGGAACGTCGTTCTATCTAGCACAGATACGCAGTATTTT,CASERNVVLSSTDTQYF
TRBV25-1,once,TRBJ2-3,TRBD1,TGTGCCAGCATTGGTCTTAGGAGACAGGGGGGCACAGATACGCAGTATTTT,CASIGLRRQGGTDTQYF
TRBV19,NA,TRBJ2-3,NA,TGTGCCAGTAGTGGTAGGGGGGCCCCACAGCTTGAGCAGTATTTT,CASSGRGAPQLEQYF
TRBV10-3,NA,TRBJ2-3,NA,TGTGCCATCAGTGAGTCGTCAGTTGGGGCGGTGGATACGCAGTATTTT,CAISESSVGAVDTQYF
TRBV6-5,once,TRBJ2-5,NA,TGTGCCAGCAGTTACTCCATCTCAGGGCACCAAGAGACCCAGTACTTC,CASSYSISGHQETQYF
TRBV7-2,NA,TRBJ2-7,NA,TGTGCCAGCAGCTTAGAGGGGGGGGACAGCTACGAGCAGTACTTC,CASSLEGGDSYEQYF
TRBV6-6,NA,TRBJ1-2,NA,TGTGCCAGCAGTTACTCGATAAGCTATGGCTACACCTTC,CASSYSISYGYTF
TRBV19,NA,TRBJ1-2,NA,TGTGCCAGTAGTATAAGGGCTGAATATGGCTACACCTTC,CASSIRAEYGYTF
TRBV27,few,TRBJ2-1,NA,TGTGCCAGCAGTACGATCCTCCCCGATGAGCAGTTCTTC,CASSTILPDEQFF
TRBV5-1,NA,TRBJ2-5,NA,TGCGCCAGCAGCCCGGGGGGCATCCAAGAGACCCAGTACTTC,CASSPGGIQETQYF
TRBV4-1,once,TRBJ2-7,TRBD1,TGCGCCAGCAGCCAAGTGGGGACAGGGAAGTACGAGCAGTACTTC,CASSQVGTGKYEQYF